This TCR beta chain was profiled in a study of radiation and T cells in renal cell carcinoma. General observations from the study: In blood, top tumor clones expanded by 2 weeks, shrinking by 4.

Repertoires were generated with immunoSEQ multiplex PCR, while TCRdb's copy carries only in-frame clones and drops some. The sample yields tens of thousands of clones, around 85% seen once. Germline V gene sequence: CDR1 MGHRA, CDR2 YSYEKL. The CDR3 runs to 13 residues. V lost 3 bases and J 3 bases, leaving 7 bases between the germline ends. For this clone: The antigen remains undetermined.

Described time point: blood 2 weeks post-SBRT. Treatment indicated: 15 Gy SBRT to primary tumor, nephrectomy 4 weeks later. This renal cell carcinoma was of the clear cell type. The input for sequencing was blood, taken from a patient whose treatment included radiotherapy and nephrectomy. This TCR derives from a woman aged 45-59 years with renal cell carcinoma. This chain connects TRBV4-1 to TRBJ2-3; tentative D call: TRBD2 (5 bases). CDR3 DNA: TGCGCCAGCAGCCACTCGGGGACAGATACGCAGTATTTT. This encodes CASSHSGTDTQYF.